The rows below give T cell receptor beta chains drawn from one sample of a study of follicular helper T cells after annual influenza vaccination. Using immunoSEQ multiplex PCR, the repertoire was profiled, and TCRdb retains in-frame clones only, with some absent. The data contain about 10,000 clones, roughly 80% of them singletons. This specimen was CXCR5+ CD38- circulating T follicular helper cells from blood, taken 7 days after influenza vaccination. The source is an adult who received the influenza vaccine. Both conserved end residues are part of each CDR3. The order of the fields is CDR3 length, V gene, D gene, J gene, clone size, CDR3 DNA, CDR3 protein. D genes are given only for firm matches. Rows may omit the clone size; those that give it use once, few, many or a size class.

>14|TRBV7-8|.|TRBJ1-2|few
TGTGCCAGCAGCTTACGGGAGCTGGCCTATGGCTACACCTTC
CASSLRELAYGYTF
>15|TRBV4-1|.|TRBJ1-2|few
TGCGCCAGCAGTCAAGGGCCCTCAACCTACTATGGCTACACCTTC
CASSQGPSTYYGYTF
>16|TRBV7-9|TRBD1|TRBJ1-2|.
TGTGCCAGCAGCCCTTCGAGAGGACAGGGAAATGGTGGCTACACCTTC
CASSPSRGQGNGGYTF
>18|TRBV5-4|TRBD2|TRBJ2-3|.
TGTGCCAGCAGCCAGGGACTAGCGGGGGGCCGTCTTACAGATACGCAGTATTTT
CASSQGLAGGRLTDTQYF
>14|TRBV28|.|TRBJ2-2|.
TGTGCCAGCAAGGAAGGGGTGAACACCGGGGAGCTGTTTTTT
CASKEGVNTGELFF
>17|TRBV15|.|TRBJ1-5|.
TGTGCCACCAGCAGAGATCTCGGCCTGGGGGGCAATCAGCCCCAGCATTTT
CATSRDLGLGGNQPQHF
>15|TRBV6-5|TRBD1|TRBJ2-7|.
TGTGCCAGCACCTTTACGGGACAGGACTCCTACGAGCAGTACTTC
CASTFTGQDSYEQYF
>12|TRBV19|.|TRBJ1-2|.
TGTGCCAGTATGAGGGATAACTATGGCTACACCTTC
CASMRDNYGYTF
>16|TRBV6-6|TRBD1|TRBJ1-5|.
TGTGCCAGCACCCAGGGGGCTCAAGGATCGAATCAGCCCCAGCATTTT
CASTQGAQGSNQPQHF
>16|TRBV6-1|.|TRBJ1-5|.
TGTGCCAGCAGTGAAGTTCGACGGCCAAGCAATCAGCCCCAGCATTTT
CASSEVRRPSNQPQHF
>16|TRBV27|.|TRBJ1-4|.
TGTGCCAGCAGTTTTAATCGACAGACCCGATCGGAAAAACTGTTTTTT
CASSFNRQTRSEKLFF
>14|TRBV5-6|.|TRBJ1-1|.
TGTGCCAGCAGCTTCGGGACCCTCAACACTGAAGCTTTCTTT
CASSFGTLNTEAFF
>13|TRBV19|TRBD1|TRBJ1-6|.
TGTGCCAGTAGGGCGACAGGGGGTTCACCCCTCCACTTT
CASRATGGSPLHF
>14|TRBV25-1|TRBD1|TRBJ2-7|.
TGTGCCAGCAGTGAAGGGACAGGGAAGGACGAGCAGTACTTC
CASSEGTGKDEQYF
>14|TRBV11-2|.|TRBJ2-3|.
TGTGCCAGCAGCCAGGGTAGCGGTGCAGATACGCAGTATTTT
CASSQGSGADTQYF
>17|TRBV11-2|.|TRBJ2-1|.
TGTGCCAGCAGCTTAGCCCGGATGGGGGGACATTACAATGAGCAGTTCTTC
CASSLARMGGHYNEQFF
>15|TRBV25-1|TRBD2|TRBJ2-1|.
TGTGCCAGCAGTGAGGCTAGCGGGGGTTACAATGAGCAGTTCTTC
CASSEASGGYNEQFF